Given below is one TCR beta chain in context. Its matching antigen is unknown. The repertoire was sequenced with immunoSEQ multiplex PCR; TCRdb's copy has only in-frame clones and lacks some. The data hold around 33,000 clones, with around 92% observed a single time. This sample is drawn from a study of T cells in tuberculosis. About the research overall: CD1B tetramers identified T cells specific for mycobacterial lipid GMM. This South African cohort compared adolescents with or without latent tuberculosis against adults with active tuberculosis.

General study results and limits: The TCR-beta difference was not significant; alpha differences partly reflected length. Active tuberculosis TCR-alpha repertoires lay closer to GMM-specific TCRs than IGRA-negative controls, suggesting clonal expansion.

Trimming removed 5 bases from V and 6 bases from J, with 7 bases in between. There are 12 residues in the CDR3. Germline values: CDR1 SGHVS, CDR2 FQNEAQ. The time point is: new active TB diagnosis, blood taken before or within 7 days of starting treatment. The TCR originated in an adult with tuberculosis. Some clones in this sample may be carry-over from other donors' samples. The V call is TRBV7-8, the J call TRBJ2-2; D not certain. This material consisted of PBMCs, taken at tuberculosis diagnosis. CDR3 in amino acids: CASSQVAGELFF. The CDR3, as DNA: TGTGCCAGCAGCCAGGTTGCCGGGGAGCTGTTTTTT.